Below, 26 T cell receptor beta chains from the same sample are listed, as sequenced in a study of T cell repertoires in cytomegalovirus infection. Antigens of these TCRs are unknown. TCRdb re-called the reads with MiXCR, one entry per CDR3 protein. The sample has 86,000 or so distinct CDR3 sequences; more than 20% are singletons. This material consisted of CD8+ T cells from cultured PBMCs, taken from culture after CMV antigen stimulation. These receptor sequences come from a human donor in good health (CMV status not recorded). Some clones in this sample may be carry-over from other donors' samples.

The sample holds a few counts of this clonotype. This chain connects TRBV20-1 to TRBJ1-1, with no clear D. V lost 0 bases, J lost 3 bases, and 14 bases lay in between. Germline lookup yields CDR1 DFQATT and CDR2 SNEGSKA (reference sequence). The CDR3 loop spans 15 amino acids. The CDR3 protein is CSARDLEASDTEAFF. CDR3 sequence (DNA): TGCAGTGCTAGAGATCTAGAGGCATCCGACACTGAAGCTTTCTTT.

This clonotype was counted only a few times. The chain recombines TRBV7-9 with TRBJ2-6; 7 bases are a match to TRBD1. Germline CDR1 and CDR2: SEHNR and FQNEAQ (reference sequence). This CDR3 is built from 16 residues. V dropped 3 bases and J dropped 3; count of bases not matched to a gene: 5. CDR3 protein: CASSFARGNGANVLTF. The CDR3 DNA reads as TGTGCCAGCAGCTTCGCCAGGGGGAATGGGGCCAACGTCCTGACTTTC.

This sequence joins TRBV6-1 and TRBJ1-1; 7 positions match TRBD1. The germline V gene encodes CDR1 MNHNS and CDR2 SASEGT. The CDR3 is 15 amino acids. V was pared by 4 bases and J by 1 base, with 6 bases of the junction left unmatched. CDR3 sequence (DNA): TGTGCCAGCAGTGTCGAGGGGGCGACGAACACTGAAGCTTTCTTT. Translated, it gives CASSVEGATNTEAFF.

J is TRBJ2-1 and V is TRBV27; 14 bases agree with TRBD2. The germline CDR1 and CDR2 sequences are MNHEY and SMNVEV (reference sequence). The ends lost 3 bases at V and 0 bases at J; junction bases unmatched: 7. CDR3 length: 19 amino acids. The CDR3 spells CASSLGLAGATVSYNEQFF. In nucleotides, the CDR3 is TGTGCCAGCAGTTTGGGACTAGCGGGGGCCACTGTCTCCTACAATGAGCAGTTCTTC.

The chain couples TRBV11-3 to TRBJ2-7; D tentatively fits TRBD1 or TRBD2 (5 bases each). CDR1 SGHNT and CDR2 YENEEA come from the germline V gene. The ends were cut back, 5 bases at V and 3 bases at J, with 14 bases in the middle. The CDR3 has 14 residues. In DNA form, the CDR3 reads TGTGCCAGCAGCCTGCCTGAGGGGAGCTACGAGCAGTACTTC. Amino acids: CASSLPEGSYEQYF.

This clonotype was detected many times. The chain uses TRBV10-3 and TRBJ2-7; D assignment may be TRBD1 or TRBD2 (5 bases each). This CDR3 has 14 residues. V dropped 2 bases and J dropped 4 bases, with 12 bases sitting between them. Germline assignment: CDR1 ENHRY and CDR2 SYGVKD. The CDR3 spells CAISEPSGGYEQYF. The CDR3 bases are TGTGCCATCAGTGAGCCCAGTGGGGGTTACGAGCAGTACTTC.

This clonotype showed up just a few times. V is TRBV28 and J is TRBJ2-3; no definite D call. The V gene's germline CDR1 is MDHEN and CDR2 SYDVKM. Trimming took 4 bases from V and 2 from J, leaving 7 bases between them. CDR3 length: 13 amino acids. This chain's CDR3 is CASSYRVTDTQYF. The CDR3 DNA reads TGTGCCAGCAGTTATAGGGTCACAGATACGCAGTATTTT. The full variable domain, in which reference TRBV28 and TRBJ2-3 provide the parts outside the CDR3, is DVKVTQSSRYLVKRTGEKVFLECVQDMDHENMFWYRQDPGLGLRLIYFSYDVKMKEKGDIPEGYSVSREKKERFSLILESASTNQTSMYLCASSYRVTDTQYFGPGTRLTVL.

There are a few counts of this clonotype. The rearrangement joins TRBV7-9 to TRBJ2-5; D is unresolved. V was cut by 2 bases and J by 0 bases, with 7 bases left in between. This CDR3 is 14 amino acids long. Germline CDR1 reads SEHNR; CDR2 reads FQNEAQ (reference sequence). CDR3 in amino acids: CASSLTQDQETQYF. As DNA, the CDR3 is TGTGCCAGCAGCTTAACTCAGGACCAAGAGACCCAGTACTTC.

The gene calls are TRBV19 and TRBJ1-1; D not resolved. CDR3 size: 14 residues. Germline V CDR1 and CDR2: LNHDA, SQIVND (reference sequence). V lost 5 bases and J 1 base, leaving 11 bases between the germline ends. The CDR3 is CASSYPAGNTEAFF. As DNA, the CDR3 is TGTGCCAGTAGTTATCCAGCAGGGAACACTGAAGCTTTCTTT.

This clonotype was found many times. The rearrangement uses TRBV5-4 and TRBJ2-3; possible D gene TRBD2, 7 bases. CDR3 length equals 15 residues. V gave up 5 bases and J gave up 3 bases, with 16 bases separating them. CDR1 is SGHNT and CDR2 is YYREEE in the germline V gene (reference sequence). For the CDR3, the DNA is TGTGCCAGCAGTGGGGGCGGGAGTCAAACAGATACGCAGTATTTT. Residues: CASSGGGSQTDTQYF.

The V and J genes are TRBV12-3 or TRBV12-4 and TRBJ2-7, with 8 bases that match TRBD2. This CDR3 has 14 amino acids. The V and J ends lost 4 bases and 5 bases, in that order; junction bases with no gene match: 7. The CDR3 loop reads CASSSYGRADEQYF. The CDR3 DNA is TGTGCCAGCAGTTCATACGGGAGGGCGGACGAGCAGTACTTC.

V usage is TRBV28 and J usage is TRBJ1-6; D unclear. V was trimmed by 7 bases and J by 6 bases, leaving 13 bases between them. This CDR3 is built from 14 residues. Germline lookup yields CDR1 MDHEN and CDR2 SYDVKM. Here the CDR3 reads CASTLGTVNSPLHF. The CDR3 nucleotides are TGTGCCAGCACTCTTGGAACCGTTAATTCACCCCTCCACTTT.

V and J are TRBV6-2 or TRBV6-3 and TRBJ1-2; TRBD1 matches at 10 bases. The length of the CDR3 is 13 residues. CDR1 MNHEY and CDR2 SVGEGT come from the germline V gene. The V and J ends lost 6 bases and 6 bases, in that order; junction bases with no gene match: 4. The CDR3 is CASRRGQGNGYTF. Written as DNA, the CDR3 is TGTGCCAGCAGGAGGGGACAGGGGAATGGCTACACCTTC.

The chain combines TRBV6-1 with TRBJ1-5, with D perhaps TRBD1 (5 bases). With 8 bases removed from V and 6 bases from J, the gap between germline ends came to 14 bases. The CDR3 loop spans 13 amino acids. CDR1 MNHNS and CDR2 SASEGT come from the germline V gene. Written as DNA, the CDR3 is TGTGCCAGCGAAGGGGACGCGAGTCAGCCCCAGCATTTT. Encoded protein: CASEGDASQPQHF.

The chain links TRBV7-9 to TRBJ1-6; D may be TRBD1 (5 bases). Germline CDR1 SEHNR, CDR2 FQNEAQ (reference sequence). The ends were cut back, 5 bases at V and 6 bases at J, with 14 bases in the middle. The CDR3 contains 15 residues. The CDR3, as DNA: TGTGCCAGCAGCGACGGGGTTGGGGGTAATTCACCCCTCCACTTT. It encodes CASSDGVGGNSPLHF.

By proportion, this clonotype is medium-sized. The chain recombines TRBV12-3 or TRBV12-4 with TRBJ2-5, with 7 positions matching TRBD1. Losses at the gene ends were 5 bases for V and 4 bases for J; bases not matched to a gene: 19. The CDR3 contains 18 residues. The CDR3 region is CASSLARLPTGLRETQYF. CDR3 coding DNA: TGTGCCAGCAGTCTTGCCCGACTGCCGACAGGGCTGAGAGAGACCCAGTACTTC.

The chain is built from TRBV19 and TRBJ2-2, with 7 positions matching TRBD2. Germline loops: CDR1 LNHDA, CDR2 SQIVND (reference sequence). V lost 5 bases and J lost 6; bases outside the gene matches: 6. This CDR3 is built from 14 residues. CDR3 amino acids: CASSLAGVAGELFF. CDR3 nucleotide sequence: TGTGCCAGTAGTTTGGCGGGGGTGGCCGGGGAGCTGTTTTTT.

This clonotype was seen at least ten times. The J gene is TRBJ1-1, the V gene TRBV27; no firm D call. V lost 6 bases to trimming and J lost 8 bases, with 13 bases between them. Per germline, CDR1 MNHEY and CDR2 SMNVEV (reference sequence). The CDR3 is 12 residues long. CDR3 sequence: CASRIPGGEAFF. The CDR3 nucleotides read TGTGCCAGCAGAATCCCGGGAGGGGAAGCTTTCTTT.

This sequence joins TRBV6-5 and TRBJ2-1, with TRBD1 matching over 10 bases. Germline V gives CDR1 MNHEY, CDR2 SVGAGI. V lost 4 bases, J lost 8 bases, and 8 bases stayed unmatched. This CDR3 contains 15 residues. The CDR3 spells CASSLGQGFNDEQFF. As DNA, the CDR3 is TGTGCCAGCAGTTTGGGACAGGGGTTTAACGATGAGCAGTTCTTC.

Turning to this clonotype: Just one base apart from a much larger clone, this may be a read error. The V gene is TRBV28, the J gene TRBJ1-1, with 9 nucleotides matching TRBD1. J lost 7 bases, V lost 2 bases, and 23 bases had no gene match. In germline, CDR1 is MDHEN, CDR2 SYDVKM. This CDR3 contains 20 residues. The CDR3 sequence is CASSLTGGAFRSGVPHEAFF. The CDR3 region has the DNA TGTGCCAGCAGTTTAACAGGGGGCGCGTTCCGGTCGGGTGTCCCCCATGAAGCTTTCTTT.

Ten or more counts support this clonotype. V is TRBV7-8 and J is TRBJ1-4; D call uncertain. Trimming removed 7 bases from V and 4 bases from J, with 16 bases in between. CDR1 and CDR2 (germline): SGHVS, FQNEAQ. The CDR3 runs 15 residues. The CDR3 reads CASKETGQVNEKLFF. The CDR3 region has the DNA TGTGCCAGCAAAGAGACGGGTCAGGTTAATGAAAAACTGTTTTTT.

The chain carries TRBV28 and TRBJ2-7; TRBD1 is a possible D gene (5 bases). The CDR3 sequence is 14 residues long. Between the trimmed V and J ends, which lost 8 bases and 3 bases, there was a span of 17 bases. Germline V gene data show CDR1 as MDHEN and CDR2 as SYDVKM. The CDR3, as DNA: TGTGCCAGCCAGCGACAGACATCTCTCTACGAGCAGTACTTC. Its protein product is CASQRQTSLYEQYF.

The sample holds a few counts of this clonotype. The chain carries TRBV28 and TRBJ1-5, with D possibly matching TRBD1 (5 bases). Trimming cost V 6 bases and J 4 bases, with 10 bases left between them. From germline, CDR1 is MDHEN and CDR2 SYDVKM. The CDR3 consists of 13 residues. CDR3 sequence: CASRGLLNQPQHF. CDR3 DNA sequence: TGTGCCAGCAGGGGACTCCTAAATCAGCCCCAGCATTTT.

This clonotype was counted between two and nine times. V and J are TRBV12-3 or TRBV12-4 and TRBJ1-1, with 7 bases lining up with TRBD1. The CDR3 extends over 13 amino acids. With V trimmed by 6 bases and J by 5 bases, 6 bases remained unmatched. As DNA, the CDR3 is TGTGCCAGCAGACCGACAGGGCAAACTGAAGCTTTCTTT. Translation gives CASRPTGQTEAFF.

On this clonotype: A single base separates this from a much larger clone, so it may be a read error. This chain connects TRBV25-1 to TRBJ1-1, with D unresolved. V shed 9 bases and J shed 3 bases, with 14 bases lying between them. Germline lookup yields CDR1 MGHDK and CDR2 SYGVNS. The CDR3 is 13 residues long. CDR3 coding DNA: TGTGCCAGAATGGGGAAATTGGACACTGAAGCTTTCTTT. Translated: CARMGKLDTEAFF.

V gene TRBV5-1 combines with J gene TRBJ2-1; D ambiguous. V lost 2 bases and J lost 7, with 4 bases in between. Germline values: CDR1 SGHRS, CDR2 YFSETQ. This CDR3 comprises 11 residues. The CDR3 here is CASSFSNEQFF. In nucleotides, the CDR3 is TGCGCCAGCAGCTTTAGTAATGAGCAGTTCTTC.